Following are 21 T cell receptor beta chains from one sample sequenced in a study of sequential checkpoint blockade in melanoma. As to treatment: randomized to nivolumab then ipilimumab (arm A) or the reverse (arm B). Produced via immunoSEQ multiplex PCR; TCRdb's table is partial and in-frame only. Of under 15,000 clones listed, approximately 76% are singletons. The source was CD8+ T cells sorted from blood (inferred from file names), collected from a patient given nivolumab and ipilimumab in sequence. The source is a human patient with melanoma. Some clones in this sample may be carry-over from other donors' samples.

The chain uses TRBV7-9 and TRBJ2-3; tentative D call: TRBD1 (5 bases). The CDR3 covers 14 residues. From germline, CDR1 is SEHNR and CDR2 FQNEAQ (reference sequence). V was pared by 4 bases and J by 1 base, with 9 bases between. CDR3 sequence (DNA): TGTGCCAGCAGCTCCCCACAGGGCACAGATACGCAGTATTTT. It codes for CASSSPQGTDTQYF.

This rearrangement joins TRBV7-2 to TRBJ2-7; D not certain. CDR1 is SGHTA, CDR2 FQGNSA, per germline. V was shortened by 6 bases and J by 0 bases, with 6 bases between the two germline ends. The CDR3 extends over 12 amino acids. CDR3 residues: CASSYNSYEQYF. The CDR3 region has the DNA TGTGCCAGCAGTTACAACTCCTACGAGCAGTACTTC.

The CDR3 DNA sequence: TGTGCCAGCAGTAAAACAGGCGACACCGGGGAGCTGTTTTTT. Residues: CASSKTGDTGELFF. J is TRBJ2-2 and V is TRBV6-4, with D maybe TRBD1 (5 bases). The CDR3 extends over 14 amino acids. V shed 5 bases and J shed 3 bases, with 10 bases lying between them. Germline CDR1 is MRHNA and CDR2 is SNTAGT.

The rearrangement joins TRBV6-6 to TRBJ1-1; D may be TRBD1 (5 bases). Germline CDR1 MNHNY, CDR2 SVGAGI (reference sequence). V lost 2 bases and J 4 bases, leaving 8 bases between the germline ends. CDR3 length: 13 amino acids. This CDR3 is CASSYGAGTEAFF. CDR3 nucleotides: TGTGCCAGCAGTTACGGGGCAGGCACTGAAGCTTTCTTT.

The chain has TRBV2 and TRBJ2-3, with D maybe TRBD1 (5 bases). CDR1 is SNHLY and CDR2 is FYNNEI in the germline V gene. The CDR3 extends over 15 amino acids. Trimming left V 4 bases short and J 2 bases short, with 13 bases between. The CDR3 nucleotides are TGTGCCAGCAGTGGGTTCCATGGGGCCACAGATACGCAGTATTTT. This gives the protein CASSGFHGATDTQYF.

This clone was counted between two and nine times. This rearrangement joins TRBV9 to TRBJ1-4; D is perhaps TRBD1 (6 bases). This CDR3 comprises 14 residues. V was shortened by 4 bases and J by 0 bases, with 7 bases between the two germline ends. Germline lookup yields CDR1 SGDLS and CDR2 YYNGEE. The CDR3, as DNA: TGTGCCAGCAGCTCAGGGGCAACTAATGAAAAACTGTTTTTT. As protein: CASSSGATNEKLFF.

Within the sample, this clone is medium-sized. The junction departs from the called germline gene at one end, perhaps through a read error. The chain joins TRBV6-1 to TRBJ2-3; 7 bases map to TRBD1. Germline V gives CDR1 MNHNS, CDR2 SASEGT. The CDR3 consists of 16 residues. CDR3 sequence: CASSEALRRLGQITTF. The CDR3 DNA sequence: TGTGCCAGCAGTGAAGCGCTTCGGAGGTTGGGACAGATTACTACTTTT.

The rearrangement joins TRBV7-9 to TRBJ1-1; D is possibly TRBD1 (6 bases). With 4 bases removed from V and 4 bases from J, the gap between germline ends came to 16 bases. This CDR3 comprises 15 residues. Germline CDR1 is SEHNR and CDR2 is FQNEAQ (reference sequence). The CDR3 DNA is TGTGCCAGCAGCTATGTGACAGGTAGGATCACTGAAGCTTTCTTT. Encoded protein: CASSYVTGRITEAFF.

The V call is TRBV6-6, the J call TRBJ1-3; D is uncertain. Germline V gene data show CDR1 as MNHNY and CDR2 as SVGAGI (reference sequence). V dropped 6 bases and J dropped 0 bases, with 15 bases sitting between them. This CDR3 is built from 16 residues. In DNA, the CDR3 is TGTGCCAGCAGCGCCGGCACAGCTCCCTCTGGAAACACCATATATTTT. Translating gives CASSAGTAPSGNTIYF.

This chain connects TRBV7-2 to TRBJ2-1; TRBD2 matches at 9 bases. J was trimmed by 7 bases and V by 5 bases; bases with no gene match: 9. CDR1 and CDR2 (germline): SGHTA, FQGNSA. This CDR3 is built from 15 residues. CDR3 DNA sequence: TGTGCCAGCAGCGTGGGGGGAAGCGGGGGGAATGAGCAGTTCTTC. Translating gives CASSVGGSGGNEQFF.

The chain links TRBV27 to TRBJ1-2; TRBD1 is a possible D gene (6 bases). The CDR3 runs to 13 residues. Trimming left V 3 bases short and J 6 bases short, with 11 bases between. The germline V gene encodes CDR1 MNHEY and CDR2 SMNVEV (reference sequence). CDR3 sequence reads: CASSLRGGDGYTF. In DNA form, the CDR3 reads TGTGCCAGCAGTTTGAGAGGGGGGGATGGCTACACCTTC.

This chain joins TRBV4-2 and TRBJ1-6; D gene uncertain. Germline V CDR1 and CDR2: LGHNA, YNFKEQ. V lost 0 bases to trimming and J lost 9 bases, with 6 bases between them. The CDR3 covers 13 residues. The CDR3 DNA is TGTGCCAGCAGCCAAGAACGGGGTTCACCCCTCCACTTT. Amino acid sequence: CASSQERGSPLHF.

This chain joins TRBV2 and TRBJ1-5; TRBD1 agrees at 10 bases. J was trimmed by 1 base and V by 5 bases; bases with no gene match: 2. The CDR3 contains 15 residues. Per the germline V gene, CDR1 is SNHLY and CDR2 is FYNNEI. The CDR3, as DNA: TGTGCCAGCAGTCGGGACAGGGGCAGCAATCAGCCCCAGCATTTT. It translates to CASSRDRGSNQPQHF.

This sequence joins TRBV6-5 and TRBJ2-5; TRBD2 is a possible D gene (6 bases). The CDR3 is 14 residues long. V shed 2 bases and J shed 6 bases, with 13 bases lying between them. Germline-derived CDR1 and CDR2 are MNHEY and SVGAGI. CDR3 nucleotides: TGTGCCAGCAGTTACAGTGCGGGGAGGCAGACCCAGTACTTC. This translates into CASSYSAGRQTQYF.

The chain links TRBV5-1 to TRBJ1-1; weak D call: TRBD1 (5 bases). Germline V gives CDR1 SGHRS, CDR2 YFSETQ. Trimming removed 1 base from V and 6 bases from J, with 10 bases in between. The CDR3 covers 13 residues. This CDR3 is CASSLPGVAEAFF. The DNA of the CDR3 is TGCGCCAGCAGCTTGCCGGGGGTGGCTGAAGCTTTCTTT.

The V gene is TRBV11-2, the J gene TRBJ2-5; 8 nucleotides agree with TRBD2. This CDR3 has 15 residues. Germline V gene data show CDR1 as SGHAT and CDR2 as FQNNGV. V lost 3 bases to trimming and J lost 2 bases; unmatched junction nucleotides: 5. The DNA for the CDR3 is TGTGCCAGCAGCTTTGGCGGGGGGATTCAAGAGACCCAGTACTTC. Protein product: CASSFGGGIQETQYF.

This chain's CDR3 is CASSTLGQGLNYGYTF. The CDR3 region has the DNA TGTGCCAGCAGCACCCTAGGACAGGGACTTAACTATGGCTACACCTTC. The chain is built from TRBV5-6 and TRBJ1-2; TRBD1 matches at 8 bases. The CDR3 contains 16 residues. Germline loops: CDR1 SGHDT, CDR2 YYEEEE. V dropped 4 bases and J dropped 1; count of bases not matched to a gene: 9.

The chain recombines TRBV2 with TRBJ1-1, with no clear D. Trimming cost V 1 base and J 5 bases, with 14 bases left between them. CDR1 and CDR2 (germline): SNHLY, FYNNEI. CDR3 size: 15 residues. CDR3 in DNA: TGTGCCAGCAGTGAAGGGGTCGGGAGTATTACTGAAGCTTTCTTT. It is translated as CASSEGVGSITEAFF. Full variable domain (rest looked up from reference TRBV2 and TRBJ1-1): EPEVTQTPSHQVTQMGQEVILRCVPISNHLYFYWYRQILGQKVEFLVSFYNNEISEKSEIFDDQFSVERPDGSNFTLKIRSTKLEDSAMYFCASSEGVGSITEAFFGQGTRLTVV.

This chain joins TRBV15 and TRBJ1-1; 7 bases align to TRBD1. The CDR3 runs to 13 residues. The trim removed 5 bases at V and 4 bases at J, leaving 4 bases unmatched. The V gene's germline CDR1 is LNHNV and CDR2 YYDKDF (reference sequence). The CDR3 nucleotides are TGTGCCACCAGCGGATCAGGGGGCACTGAAGCTTTCTTT. It specifies CATSGSGGTEAFF.

The chain recombines TRBV7-6 with TRBJ1-4; TRBD1 is a possible D gene (5 bases). V was shortened by 3 bases and J by 0 bases, with 14 bases between the two germline ends. CDR3 length: 17 amino acids. In germline, CDR1 is SGHVS, CDR2 FNYEAQ. The CDR3 loop is CASSFRRAEATNEKLFF. The DNA of the CDR3 is TGTGCCAGCAGCTTCCGCAGGGCGGAAGCAACTAATGAAAAACTGTTTTTT.

The rearrangement links TRBV7-9 to TRBJ2-7, with 9 positions matching TRBD1. With V trimmed by 5 bases and J by 4 bases, 12 bases remained unmatched. This CDR3 is 16 amino acids long. Germline V gene sequence: CDR1 SEHNR, CDR2 FQNEAQ (reference sequence). The CDR3 loop is CASSAGQGGGGYEQYF. The CDR3, as DNA: TGTGCCAGCAGCGCGGGACAGGGAGGAGGCGGGTACGAGCAGTACTTC.